These 3 T cell receptor beta chains originate from one sample sequenced in a study of T cells in Graves' hyperthyroidism and ophthalmopathy. Amplified TCR beta CDR3 regions derived from RNA transcripts. Using the HTBI primer set, a first-round RT-PCR was run on the TCR CDR3. TCRdb passed the multiplex PCR reads through MiXCR, listing each CDR3 protein once. Here the sample spans about 400,000 distinct CDR3 sequences, around an eighth being singletons. Sequencing was carried out using blood. These receptors came from a man between 45 and 60 years old with Graves' ophthalmopathy.

V and J are TRBV19 and TRBJ2-1; 8 nucleotides match TRBD2. Trimming removed 4 bases from V and 8 bases from J; junction bases left unmatched: 7. CDR1 LNHDA and CDR2 SQIVND come from the germline V gene (reference sequence). The CDR3 is 14 residues long. The CDR3 is CASSSGGLLDEQFF. In DNA, the CDR3 is TGTGCCAGTAGTAGCGGGGGGCTTCTAGATGAGCAGTTCTTC.

The rearrangement links TRBV6-2 or TRBV6-3 to TRBJ2-5; D gene unclear. The germline V and J ends were trimmed by 4 bases and 4 bases, with 13 bases remaining between them. CDR1 is MNHEY, CDR2 SVGEGT, per germline. The CDR3 spans 14 residues. CDR3 DNA: TGTGCCAGCAGTTCCTTAGCCCTAGGAGAGACCCAGTACTTC. Translating it yields CASSSLALGETQYF.

This clonotype showed up many times. The chain recombines TRBV14 with TRBJ2-1; D not resolved. Germline V lookup: CDR1 SGHDN, CDR2 FVKESK. CDR3 size: 15 residues. Trimming took 4 bases from V and 7 from J, leaving 17 bases between them. CDR3 nucleotide sequence: TGTGCCAGCAGCCCAATGGCACTAACGAAGAATGAGCAGTTCTTC. Amino acids: CASSPMALTKNEQFF.